One and the same sample provided the 5 T cell receptor beta chains below, sequenced in a study of blood T cell repertoires in COVID-19. Sequenced by immunoSEQ multiplex PCR; TCRdb stores in-frame clones only, minus some. The data show about half a million clones, with approximately 83% seen just once and roughly 3.1% held by the top ten. Specimen: peripheral blood. These TCRs come from a human donor in a cohort sampled during active COVID-19.

This clone was observed a single time. The J gene is TRBJ2-2, the V gene TRBV11-3; 8 bases line up with TRBD1. Germline lookup yields CDR1 SGHNT and CDR2 YENEEA. CDR3 length: 15 amino acids. V was pared by 5 bases and J by 4 bases, with 6 bases of the junction left unmatched. DNA for the CDR3: TGTGCCAGCAGCCCGGACAGGGCGGCCACCGGGGAGCTGTTTTTT. Amino acids: CASSPDRAATGELFF.

The DNA of the CDR3 is TGTGCTAGTGGTTCCAGGACTGTTTTGGGTGGCTACACCTTC. This translates into CASGSRTVLGGYTF. The chain combines TRBV12-5 with TRBJ1-2; D is uncertain. V was clipped by 4 bases and J by 7 bases, with 16 bases between them. Germline V CDR1 and CDR2: LGHNT, FRNRAP. The CDR3 has 14 amino acids.

The chain couples TRBV29-1 to TRBJ1-2; D is perhaps TRBD1 (5 bases). Between the trimmed V and J ends, which lost 7 bases and 4 bases, there was a span of 16 bases. Germline assignment: CDR1 SQVTM and CDR2 ANQGSEA. CDR3 length: 13 amino acids. The CDR3 loop reads CSARTGEGYGYTF. The CDR3 bases are TGCAGCGCCCGGACGGGGGAAGGCTATGGCTACACCTTC.

This chain uses TRBV10-3 with TRBJ2-2; no clear D. The V gene lost 2 bases and the J gene lost 3 bases, with 7 bases spanning the gap. Germline CDR1 is ENHRY and CDR2 is SYGVKD. The CDR3 contains 14 residues. The CDR3 nucleotides read TGTGCCATCAGTGAGGGAGTGGACACCGGGGAGCTGTTTTTT. Translated, it gives CAISEGVDTGELFF.

V gene TRBV6-6 combines with J gene TRBJ1-6, with TRBD1 matching over 8 bases. Unmatched junction bases numbered 17, after V lost 5 bases and J lost 5 bases. This CDR3 is built from 19 residues. Germline-derived CDR1 and CDR2 are MNHNY and SVGAGI (reference sequence). The CDR3 loop reads CASSPPGTGIEGNNSPLHF. The CDR3, as DNA: TGTGCCAGCAGTCCGCCCGGGACAGGTATAGAGGGAAATAATTCACCCCTCCACTTT.